These 5 T cell receptor beta chains came from one sample sequenced in a study of cytomegalovirus exposure and HLA in healthy donors (dated by TCRdb to 2016 to 2017). Library preparation was by the immunoSEQ multiplex PCR assay. A mixture of 60 forward primers for TCR Vbeta segments and 13 reverse primers for TCR Jbeta segments was used in the multiplex PCR. TCRdb mirrors the immuneACCESS table, restricted to in-frame sequences. Some clones are absent from its copies; in checked studies, under half trace to an unresolved V gene, and the reason for the others is unknown. For this sample there are 200,000 to 250,000 clones; about 85% appear just once. The ten largest clones represent 1% to 1.5% of the sample. The material sequenced was PBMCs. These TCRs come from a human donor in good health.

This clone was found once. The chain recombines TRBV15 with TRBJ2-2; 7 bases are shared with TRBD1. V lost 0 bases to trimming and J lost 4 bases; unmatched junction nucleotides: 8. The CDR3 runs to 17 residues. Germline assignment: CDR1 LNHNV and CDR2 YYDKDF (reference sequence). The CDR3 loop is CATSRDRGITITGELFF. The CDR3 nucleotides are TGTGCCACCAGCAGAGACAGGGGGATTACAATCACCGGGGAGCTGTTTTTT.

This chain joins TRBV16 and TRBJ2-7; D is unclear. Germline loops: CDR1 KGHSY, CDR2 FQNENV. The length of the CDR3 is 13 residues. Trimming left V 4 bases short and J 1 base short, with 8 bases between. CDR3 bases: TGTGCCAGCAGCCCTGGCGGATCCTACGAGCAGTACTTC. This translates into CASSPGGSYEQYF.

The gene calls are TRBV18 and TRBJ2-1; D may be TRBD2 (5 bases). The CDR3 contains 16 residues. V lost 1 base, J lost 0 bases, and 10 bases lay in between. CDR1 and CDR2 (germline): KGHSH, LQKENI. CDR3 in DNA: TGTGCCAGCTCACCACTAGCGTCCCGCTCCTACAATGAGCAGTTCTTC. Translating gives CASSPLASRSYNEQFF.

In its sample, this clone was seen a few times. The rearrangement joins TRBV12-5 to TRBJ1-5; TRBD1 is a possible D gene (5 bases). The germline gives CDR1 LGHNT, CDR2 FRNRAP. V dropped 5 bases and J dropped 2 bases, with 16 bases sitting between them. This CDR3 has 16 amino acids. The CDR3 nucleotides read TGTGCTAGTGGTCCCCGCGACAGTCAGGGCAATCAGCCCCAGCATTTT. Its translation is CASGPRDSQGNQPQHF.

This chain uses TRBV7-8 with TRBJ1-2, with 8 positions matching TRBD1. J was trimmed by 10 bases and V by 4 bases; bases with no gene match: 5. The CDR3 covers 12 residues. Germline V gene data show CDR1 as SGHVS and CDR2 as FQNEAQ. This CDR3 reads CASSWVQGDYTF. The CDR3 DNA reads TGTGCCAGCAGCTGGGTACAGGGGGACTACACCTTC.